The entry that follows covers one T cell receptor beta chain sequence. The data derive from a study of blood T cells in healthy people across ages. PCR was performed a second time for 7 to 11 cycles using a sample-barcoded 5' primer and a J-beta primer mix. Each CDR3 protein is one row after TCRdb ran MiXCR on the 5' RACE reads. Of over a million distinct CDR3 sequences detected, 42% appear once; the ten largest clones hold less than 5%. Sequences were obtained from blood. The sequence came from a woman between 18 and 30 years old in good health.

The CDR3 nucleotides read TGCGCCAGCAGCTTGGGGCCGGGGTCGTCTGGCTACACCTTC. This sequence encodes CASSLGPGSSGYTF. The genes are TRBV5-1 and TRBJ1-2; D is unclear. The CDR3 runs to 14 residues. Trimming cost V 0 bases and J 7 bases, with 13 bases left between them. Germline CDR1 SGHRS, CDR2 YFSETQ.